The T cell receptor beta chain under discussion was sequenced for a study of beta chain features in type 1 diabetes. Overall study findings and caveats: VDJ junctions from patients with type 1 diabetes contained fewer insertions and more deletions. The naive, central memory and Treg TCRB repertoires showed an apparent similarity that was greater among patients than among healthy donors. Moderately but significantly shorter TCRB CDR3s were found in Type 1 diabetes patients in all four CD4+ subsets.

TCRB transcripts that were expressed got sequenced, as all of the isolated RNA had been reverse transcribed. The table came from immunoSEQ multiplex PCR; TCRdb's copy has only in-frame clones and leaves some out. The table has about 370,000 clones, roughly a tenth seen once. Trimming removed 5 bases at V and 2 bases at J, with 12 bases between. Germline CDR1 SGHTA, CDR2 FQGNSA. The CDR3 contains 14 residues. Comments on this clone: Antigen specificity is unknown.

Sorting of CD4+ naive, central memory, regulatory and stem cell-like memory cells was performed via CD45RO/CCR7/CD25/CD127/CD95/CD27. This receptor was taken from a man aged 25 to 45 with type 1 diabetes. The V and J genes are TRBV7-2 and TRBJ1-1, with a tentative D call TRBD1 (5 bases). Sequencing was done on a sample of central memory CD4+ T cells from blood. CDR3 DNA: TGTGCCAGCAGCGGCAGGGAATACAACACTGAAGCTTTCTTT. It yields the protein CASSGREYNTEAFF.